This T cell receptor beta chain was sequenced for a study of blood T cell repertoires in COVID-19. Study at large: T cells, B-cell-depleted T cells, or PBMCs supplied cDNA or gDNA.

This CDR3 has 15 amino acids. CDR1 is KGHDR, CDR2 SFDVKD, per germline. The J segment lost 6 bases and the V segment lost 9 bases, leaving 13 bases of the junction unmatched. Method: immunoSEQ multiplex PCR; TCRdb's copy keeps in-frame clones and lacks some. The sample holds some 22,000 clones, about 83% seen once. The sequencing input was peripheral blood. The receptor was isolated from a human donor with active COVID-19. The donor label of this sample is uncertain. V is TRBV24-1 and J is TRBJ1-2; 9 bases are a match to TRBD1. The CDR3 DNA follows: TGTGCCACCCACGACTTTTTGACAGGGGGGAATGGCTACACCTTC. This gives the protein CATHDFLTGGNGYTF.